The T cell receptor beta chain described here comes from a study of blood T cell repertoires in COVID-19 (TCRdb year 2020). At the level of the whole study: Collaborator samples came from the United States, Italy and Spain and covered acute and convalescent phases of COVID-19. The material from the prospective study consisted of cDNA or gDNA derived from T cells, B-cell-depleted T cells, or PBMCs. Deeply sampled blood TCRbeta repertoires from subjects exposed to, actively infected with, or recovered from COVID-19 were included in the dataset. The repertoires were released in a freely available public database intended as a resource for research on the immune response to SARS-CoV-2. Samples were obtained from the ongoing ImmuneRACE study (first 160 participants) and from over 1,000 subjects provided by 6 global collaborators. A de-identified subject ID, COVID-19 status, age in years and sex were almost always included in the sample metadata. Where HLA class I and class II types were available, the types were taken from metadata supplied by the sample provider, not from assay-based typing.

TCRbeta CDR3 regions were amplified from genomic DNA by means of the immunoSEQ Assay, a bias-controlled multiplex PCR. The authors' pipeline ran thus. The number of nucleated cells in each sample was estimated by amplification of reference gene primers within the assay. Sequence reads were collapsed and filtered to measure the absolute abundance of every unique TCRbeta CDR3 rearrangement. For each sample, productive Simpson clonality was calculated as the square root of Simpson's diversity index across productive rearrangements. TCRdb stores this immuneACCESS table with in-frame sequences only. Part of the clones is absent; in the studies checked, under half of the shortfall reflects unresolved V genes, and no reason is known for the rest. That table gives V, J and clone size, and the DNA gave D and trimming. The sample table contains almost 500,000 clones; only one count was recorded for 70% to 90% of them. 6.5% to 9.5% of the sample rests with the top ten.

Concerning this clone itself: Its antigen remains unidentified. Base-call qualities are not available, and no considerably larger clone is one nucleotide away.

Ends trimmed: V by 5 bases, J by 2 bases; bases unmatched to a gene: 6. The CDR3 runs 15 amino acids, cysteine and phenylalanine included. The read is trimmed to its CDR3 DNA, 45 bases read in frame from base 1. Looking up the germline V gene yields CDR1 MNHEY and CDR2 SVGAGI. What the research found in general, with its limitations: Clinical and demographic metadata were provided uncurated, with the amount varying by source and participant.

Enrolling through a virtual design, the prospective study's participants ranged in age from roughly 18 to 95 years and lived across some 22 United States geographic areas. In the prospective study, participants were assigned to cohorts based on the clinical history participants reported in a screening survey and a study questionnaire. For ImmuneRACE Cohort 3, a participant was defined as recovered based on two consecutive negative NP/OP PCR tests, clearance by a healthcare professional, or resolution of symptoms. Each participant in the prospective study had whole blood, serum and a nasopharyngeal or oropharyngeal swab collected by mobile phlebotomists. Participants in the prospective study had the option to provide additional blood draws and questionnaires over a roughly 2-month period. Blood samples from the prospective study were shipped frozen or at room temperature prior to DNA extraction.

The chain joins TRBV6-5 to TRBJ1-3; a stretch of 7 junction bases matches TRBD1. The receptor was derived from a woman in her sixties or seventies who had recovered from COVID-19. The sample was PBMCs or T cells enriched from blood (not recorded which). Here the CDR3 is given as CASSTDRAPGNTIYF. The bases are TGTGCCAGCAGTACCGACAGGGCACCTGGAAACACCATATATTTT.